This entry features one T cell receptor (beta chain) sequence. cDNA came from roughly 0.53 to 1 ug RNA primed by random hexamers. TCRdb re-called the immunoSEQ multiplex PCR reads through MiXCR, storing one row per CDR3 protein. Found here are hundreds of thousands of distinct CDR3 sequences, 85% to 95% of them singletons; the top ten hold 0.07% to 0.095%. The sample comes from a study of CD8 T cells in Susac syndrome. CDR1 is SEHNR and CDR2 is FQNEAQ in the germline V gene (reference sequence). This CDR3 spans 13 amino acids. Trimming removed 7 bases from V and 3 bases from J, with 11 bases in between.

This clonotype was obtained from a human donor with multiple sclerosis. Material for sequencing was CD4+ T cells from PBMCs. This chain uses TRBV7-9 with TRBJ2-3, with D unclear. The CDR3 DNA reads as TGTGCCAGCAACCCGGAAGGAACAGATACGCAGTATTTT. Translating it yields CASNPEGTDTQYF.